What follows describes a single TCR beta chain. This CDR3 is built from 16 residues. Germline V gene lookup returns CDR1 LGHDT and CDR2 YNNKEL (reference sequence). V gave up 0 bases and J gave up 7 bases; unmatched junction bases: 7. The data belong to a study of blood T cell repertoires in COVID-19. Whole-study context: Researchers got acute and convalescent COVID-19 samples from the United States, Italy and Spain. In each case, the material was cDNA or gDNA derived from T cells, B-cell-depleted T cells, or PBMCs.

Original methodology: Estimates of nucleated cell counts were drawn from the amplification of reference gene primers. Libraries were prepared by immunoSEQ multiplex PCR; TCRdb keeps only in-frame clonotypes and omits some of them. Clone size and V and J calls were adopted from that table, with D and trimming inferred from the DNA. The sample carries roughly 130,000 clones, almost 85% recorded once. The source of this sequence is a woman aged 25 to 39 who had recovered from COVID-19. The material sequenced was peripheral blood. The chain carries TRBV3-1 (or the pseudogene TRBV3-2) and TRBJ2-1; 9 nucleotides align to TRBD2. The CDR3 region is CASSQDTGTSRNEQFF. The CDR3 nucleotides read TGTGCCAGCAGCCAAGATACGGGGACTAGCAGGAATGAGCAGTTCTTC.